The 9 T cell receptor beta chains below all came from one sample that was sequenced in a study of T cell changes during pregnancy in multiple sclerosis. The table came from immunoSEQ multiplex PCR; TCRdb's copy has only in-frame clones and leaves some out. The sample includes around 100,000 clones, about 90% of them seen just once. Material: peripheral blood, obtained after pregnancy. All receptors come from a female donor with multiple sclerosis, enrolled in a pregnancy study.

This clone was seen at least ten times. The chain employs TRBV18 and TRBJ2-7, with 12 nucleotides matching TRBD1. Trimming cost V 3 bases and J 7 bases; bases outside gene matches: 4. Germline lookup yields CDR1 KGHSH and CDR2 LQKENI. The CDR3 length is 14 residues. The CDR3 DNA is TGTGCCAGCTCACCCGGGACAGGGGGCCGAGAGCAGTACTTC. This sequence encodes CASSPGTGGREQYF.

The rearrangement uses TRBV11-1 and TRBJ2-6, with a weak D call TRBD1 (5 bases). The CDR3 covers 15 residues. The germline V and J ends were trimmed by 4 bases and 1 base, with 8 bases remaining between them. Germline CDR1 SGHAT, CDR2 FQDESV (reference sequence). CDR3 region: CASSSSGSGANVLTF. The CDR3 coding sequence is TGTGCCAGCAGCTCGTCAGGGTCTGGGGCCAACGTCCTGACTTTC.

The chain couples TRBV28 to TRBJ2-5; a possible D gene is TRBD1 (6 bases). Trimming took off 1 base at V and 2 bases at J, with 11 bases between the two ends. The CDR3 consists of 15 residues. Germline loops: CDR1 MDHEN, CDR2 SYDVKM. In nucleotides, the CDR3 is TGTGCCAGCAGTTTATCGGGACAAACGCAAGAGACCCAGTACTTC. It specifies CASSLSGQTQETQYF.

Here the CDR3 DNA reads TGTGCCACCAGCAGAGATCGTCTAGGGACAGGCAATCAGCCCCAGCATTTT. This encodes CATSRDRLGTGNQPQHF. V is TRBV15 and J is TRBJ1-5; 7 nucleotides match TRBD1. CDR3 length equals 17 residues. Per germline, CDR1 LNHNV and CDR2 YYDKDF (reference sequence). The ends lost 0 bases at V and 2 bases at J; junction bases unmatched: 7.

V and J are TRBV27 and TRBJ2-7; the D gene is possibly TRBD2 (6 bases). Germline V lookup: CDR1 MNHEY, CDR2 SMNVEV (reference sequence). The CDR3 is 14 amino acids. V was clipped by 2 bases and J by 5 bases, with 13 bases between them. The DNA of the CDR3 is TGTGCCAGCAGTTTAACACTAGCCCAGGACGAGCAGTACTTC. Translation gives CASSLTLAQDEQYF.

J is TRBJ2-2 and V is TRBV23-1; 7 bases are a match to TRBD1. TRBV23-1 is given ORF status, its function remaining uncertain. V lost 0 bases and J lost 5; bases outside the gene matches: 21. This CDR3 has 21 amino acids. This CDR3 reads CASSQSLGKTGSDIGTGELFF. CDR3 sequence (DNA): TGCGCCAGCAGTCAATCCTTGGGCAAGACAGGGTCTGATATTGGTACCGGGGAGCTGTTTTTT.

Here the CDR3 reads CSVEDDVGGADGYTF. For the CDR3, the DNA is TGCAGCGTTGAAGATGATGTGGGGGGGGCCGATGGCTACACCTTC. This chain joins TRBV29-1 and TRBJ1-2; TRBD1 might be the D (6 bases). CDR1 is SQVTM, CDR2 ANQGSEA, per germline. This CDR3 spans 15 amino acids. V was pared by 0 bases and J by 6 bases, with 17 bases between.

Concerning this clone itself: At one end the junction does not follow the germline gene, possibly because of a read error. V usage is TRBV6-5 and J usage is TRBJ1-6; D is perhaps TRBD1 (5 bases). CDR1 and CDR2 (germline): MNHEY, SVGAGI. The CDR3 is 15 residues long. In nucleotides, the CDR3 is TGTGCCATCAGTGCCTCCGGAGGGGATGATTCACCCCTCCACTTT. It yields the protein CAISASGGDDSPLHF.

V is TRBV6-5 and J is TRBJ2-7; TRBD1 is a possible D gene (5 bases). Germline assignment: CDR1 MNHEY and CDR2 SVGAGI. This CDR3 is built from 14 residues. Trimming cost V 1 base and J 2 bases, with 9 bases left between them. The CDR3 spells CASSYLDTTYEQYF. The CDR3 region has the DNA TGTGCCAGCAGTTACTTGGACACCACCTACGAGCAGTACTTC.